This passage covers 27 T cell receptor beta chains from one sample sequenced in a study of T cells after yellow fever vaccination. Via MiXCR, TCRdb re-called the 5' RACE reads, giving one row per CDR3 protein. The repertoire includes hundreds of thousands of distinct CDR3 sequences, about 13% of them detected once, and more than 13% sits in the top ten. The sequences come from PBMCs, collected on the day of the yellow fever booster vaccination. These receptors originate from a man aged 30-40 years who received the YFV17D yellow fever vaccine.

This clonotype appeared a few times. This chain connects TRBV25-1 to TRBJ1-1; D gene ambiguous. Germline V gene lookup returns CDR1 MGHDK and CDR2 SYGVNS. Trimming removed 1 base at V and 0 bases at J, with 9 bases between. There are 15 residues in the CDR3. The CDR3 nucleotides are TGTGCCAGCAGTGAATCACTGGGGATGAACACTGAAGCTTTCTTT. Translation: CASSESLGMNTEAFF.

The chain recombines TRBV15 with TRBJ2-7; D call uncertain. The germline V gene has CDR1 LNHNV and CDR2 YYDKDF (reference sequence). V was shortened by 0 bases and J by 0 bases, with 9 bases between the two germline ends. This CDR3 region has 15 residues. The chain's CDR3 is CATSRDQASSYEQYF. In DNA, the CDR3 is TGTGCCACCAGCAGAGATCAGGCCAGCTCCTACGAGCAGTACTTC. Full variable domain (missing parts from reference TRBV15 and TRBJ2-7): DAMVIQNPRYQVTQFGKPVTLSCSQTLNHNVMYWYQQKSSQAPKLLFHYYDKDFNNEADTPDNFQSRRPNTSFCFLDIRSPGLGDTAMYLCATSRDQASSYEQYFGPGTRLTVT.

The genes are TRBV7-3 and TRBJ2-3; 12 bases map to TRBD2. J lost 7 bases, V lost 4 bases, and 15 bases had no gene match. The CDR3 contains 18 residues. Germline-derived CDR1 and CDR2 are SGHTA and FQGTGA. Here the CDR3 DNA reads TGTGCCAGCAGCTCCGTTCCATCATCTAGCGGGAGGGGGTATACGCAGTATTTT. Translation gives CASSSVPSSSGRGYTQYF.

This chain uses TRBV6-4 with TRBJ2-2, with 16 nucleotides matching TRBD2. V lost 6 bases and J lost 0; bases outside the gene matches: 10. The CDR3 has 20 residues. Per germline, CDR1 MRHNA and CDR2 SNTAGT. This CDR3 reads CASRPTGTSGRVTNTGELFF. Here the CDR3 DNA reads TGTGCCAGCAGACCAACCGGGACTAGCGGGAGGGTAACGAACACCGGGGAGCTGTTTTTT.

This clonotype was seen a handful of times. This chain connects TRBV19 to TRBJ1-1; a weak D match, TRBD1 (6 bases). Trimming left V 3 bases short and J 1 base short, with 12 bases between. CDR3 length: 15 amino acids. The germline V gene encodes CDR1 LNHDA and CDR2 SQIVND (reference sequence). CDR3 bases: TGTGCCAGTAGTATTACAGGGCCGAGGAACACTGAAGCTTTCTTT. It yields the protein CASSITGPRNTEAFF.

This clonotype came up a few times. The chain combines TRBV4-2 with TRBJ2-7; D is undetermined. Trimming shortened V by 0 bases and J by 4 bases, and 16 bases separated the two germline ends. CDR1 LGHNA and CDR2 YNFKEQ come from the germline V gene. This CDR3 has 16 residues. The CDR3 loop is CASSQDWANSMYEQYF. In DNA, the CDR3 is TGTGCCAGCAGCCAAGATTGGGCAAACTCAATGTACGAGCAGTACTTC.

The V gene is TRBV10-3, the J gene TRBJ2-1; D is perhaps TRBD1 (6 bases). Looked up from germline, CDR1 is ENHRY and CDR2 is SYGVKD. V gave up 4 bases and J gave up 4 bases, with 14 bases separating them. The CDR3 sequence is 15 residues long. The CDR3 here is CAISVSLQGYNEQFF. The CDR3 DNA reads as TGTGCCATCAGTGTCTCTCTTCAGGGGTACAATGAGCAGTTCTTC.

This clonotype occurred a few times. The chain employs TRBV20-1 and TRBJ1-1; a possible D gene is TRBD1 (5 bases). CDR3 size: 13 residues. Looked up from germline, CDR1 is DFQATT and CDR2 is SNEGSKA (reference sequence). Trimming pared 6 bases from V and 1 base from J, leaving 12 bases between. The CDR3 nucleotides are TGCAGTGCGCGTTGGGGGGGGAACACTGAAGCTTTCTTT. This encodes CSARWGGNTEAFF.

This clonotype was seen a few times. V gene TRBV15 combines with J gene TRBJ2-7; 13 bases are a match to TRBD2. From germline, CDR1 is LNHNV and CDR2 YYDKDF (reference sequence). This CDR3 region has 16 residues. J was trimmed by 9 bases and V by 1 base; bases with no gene match: 9. The CDR3 DNA follows: TGTGCCACCAGCAGAGGTACCGGGACTAGCGGGATTAGGCAGTACTTC. This translates into CATSRGTGTSGIRQYF.

The rearrangement joins TRBV7-2 to TRBJ2-5, with D possibly being TRBD1 (6 bases). CDR1 SGHTA and CDR2 FQGNSA come from the germline V gene. Trimming shortened V by 5 bases and J by 2 bases, and 18 bases separated the two germline ends. The CDR3 runs to 16 residues. The CDR3: CASSRDGGLRQETQYF. In DNA, the CDR3 is TGTGCCAGCAGCCGGGATGGGGGCCTGCGACAAGAGACCCAGTACTTC.

V gene TRBV7-2 combines with J gene TRBJ2-1; no clear D. CDR3 size: 14 residues. V was shortened by 2 bases and J by 2 bases, with 7 bases between the two germline ends. The germline V gene encodes CDR1 SGHTA and CDR2 FQGNSA. CDR3 sequence (DNA): TGTGCCAGCAGCTTACATTCCGCCTACAATGAGCAGTTCTTC. It specifies CASSLHSAYNEQFF.

In its sample, this clonotype was seen a few times. This chain links TRBV4-3 with TRBJ1-1; no reliable D call. V lost 1 base to trimming and J lost 10 bases, with 13 bases between them. The CDR3 contains 13 residues. CDR1 and CDR2 (germline): LGHNA, YSLEER. CDR3 nucleotide sequence: TGCGCCAGCAGCCAAGCCCATTCTCTAGGAGCTTTCTTT. Encoded protein: CASSQAHSLGAFF.

This clonotype has more than one count but fewer than ten. V gene TRBV7-2 combines with J gene TRBJ2-2; either TRBD1 or TRBD2 may supply D (5 bases each). Trimming removed 2 bases from V and 4 bases from J, with 8 bases in between. The CDR3 is 14 residues long. CDR1 and CDR2 (germline): SGHTA, FQGNSA. The CDR3 region has the DNA TGTGCCAGCAGCTTACTGGGACCCACCGGGGAGCTGTTTTTT. Its protein product is CASSLLGPTGELFF.

This clonotype was seen more than once but under ten times. This rearrangement joins TRBV5-1 to TRBJ1-1; 7 nucleotides align to TRBD1. V trimming: 4 bases; J trimming: 3 bases; junction bases outside the gene matches: 6. CDR3 length equals 14 residues. The V gene's germline CDR1 is SGHRS and CDR2 YFSETQ. The CDR3 protein is CASSRDRPDTEAFF. In nucleotides, the CDR3 is TGCGCCAGCAGCCGGGACAGACCGGACACTGAAGCTTTCTTT.

This clonotype occurred a few times. V gene TRBV6-5 combines with J gene TRBJ2-7; 12 nucleotides line up with TRBD2. J lost 2 bases, V lost 5 bases, and 10 bases had no gene match. The CDR3 totals 17 residues. Germline lookup yields CDR1 MNHEY and CDR2 SVGAGI. CDR3 loop: CASSIAGTSGPAYEQYF. CDR3 bases: TGTGCCAGCAGTATAGCCGGGACTAGCGGGCCCGCCTACGAGCAGTACTTC.

This clonotype appeared a few times. Its ends do not fully match the called genes, so a read error is possible. The V gene is TRBV5-5, the J gene TRBJ2-4; TRBD2 matches 9 bases. Germline V lookup: CDR1 SGHKS, CDR2 YYEKEE (reference sequence). The CDR3 is 18 residues long. CDR3 DNA: TGTGCCAGCAGTTTGGAGAGGGGTTTAGCGGGAGTGTTGGACATTCAGTACTTC. As protein: CASSLERGLAGVLDIQYF.

CDR3 residues: CASRLAGGLNEQFF. The CDR3 DNA reads TGTGCCAGCAGATTAGCGGGAGGTCTCAATGAGCAGTTCTTC. The chain employs TRBV28 and TRBJ2-1; 10 nucleotides align to TRBD2. CDR3 length equals 14 residues. Losses at the gene ends were 6 bases for V and 6 bases for J; bases not matched to a gene: 5. Germline-derived CDR1 and CDR2 are MDHEN and SYDVKM.

This clonotype appeared a few times. V is TRBV12-3 or TRBV12-4 and J is TRBJ2-4; no firm D call. This CDR3 is built from 12 residues. V was trimmed by 1 base and J by 11 bases, leaving 9 bases between them. CDR3 in DNA: TGTGCCAGCAGTTTAGATGGTGTGGTTCAGTACTTC. This sequence encodes CASSLDGVVQYF.

This clonotype was counted between two and nine times. J is TRBJ2-5 and V is TRBV5-5; 8 positions agree with TRBD1. Germline V CDR1 and CDR2: SGHKS, YYEKEE (reference sequence). After removal of 2 bases from V and 5 bases from J, the junction contained 5 bases not matched to a gene. There are 14 residues in the CDR3. CDR3 protein: CASSFSGDRETQYF. In DNA, the CDR3 is TGTGCCAGCAGCTTCTCCGGGGACAGGGAGACCCAGTACTTC.

This clonotype was detected only a few times. The CDR3 region is CASGGGQPQHF. The CDR3 region has the DNA TGTGCCAGCGGCGGCGGCCAGCCCCAGCATTTT. This rearrangement joins TRBV6-1 to TRBJ1-5; D unclear. Germline loops: CDR1 MNHNS, CDR2 SASEGT. This CDR3 spans 11 amino acids. V lost 8 bases, J lost 7 bases, and 9 bases lay in between.

This clonotype showed up many times. The chain carries TRBV5-5 and TRBJ2-4; D may match TRBD1 or TRBD2 (7 bases each). This CDR3 is 15 amino acids long. The germline gives CDR1 SGHKS, CDR2 YYEKEE (reference sequence). The germline V and J ends were trimmed by 4 bases and 6 bases, with 17 bases remaining between them. CDR3 nucleotides: TGTGCCAGCAGCGAAGCGGGACAGAATCTAAACATTCAGTACTTC. Protein product: CASSEAGQNLNIQYF.

Note on this clonotype: It may be a read error: a sequence one base away is much more abundant. The chain has TRBV20-1 and TRBJ2-1, with TRBD2 matching 7 bases. CDR1 and CDR2 from the germline V gene are DFQATT and SNEGSKA (reference sequence). The CDR3 consists of 13 residues. Trimming took 0 bases from V and 7 from J; bases not matched to a gene: 3. DNA of the CDR3: TGCAGTGCTAGAGACCCTAGCGGTAATGAGCAGTTCTTC. The encoded protein is CSARDPSGNEQFF.

The chain is built from TRBV20-1 and TRBJ2-7; TRBD1 aligns across 10 bases. CDR3 length: 15 amino acids. Germline CDR1 and CDR2: DFQATT and SNEGSKA (reference sequence). The V and J ends lost 1 base and 7 bases, in that order; junction bases with no gene match: 10. CDR3 loop: CSARGWGQGSGEQYF. CDR3 bases: TGCAGTGCTAGAGGGTGGGGACAGGGGTCGGGGGAGCAGTACTTC.

Only a few counts were recorded for this clonotype. The chain joins TRBV3-1 to TRBJ1-1, with 7 bases lining up with TRBD1. V gave up 5 bases and J gave up 6 bases; unmatched junction bases: 9. Germline CDR1 LGHDT, CDR2 YNNKEL (reference sequence). The CDR3 runs to 14 residues. CDR3 region: CASSSGQPFAEAFF. As DNA, the CDR3 is TGTGCCAGCAGCTCGGGACAGCCTTTTGCTGAAGCTTTCTTT.

This clonotype was counted only a few times. V is TRBV20-1 and J is TRBJ2-2; 7 positions match TRBD1. The germline CDR1 and CDR2 sequences are DFQATT and SNEGSKA (reference sequence). The CDR3 length is 15 residues. V trimming: 4 bases; J trimming: 6 bases; junction bases outside the gene matches: 11. The CDR3 loop is CSATGVTGNPGELFF. The DNA for the CDR3 is TGCAGTGCTACTGGGGTGACAGGGAATCCCGGGGAGCTGTTTTTT.

This clonotype has only a few counts. V usage is TRBV6-2 or TRBV6-3 and J usage is TRBJ2-7; weak D call: TRBD2 (6 bases). The length of the CDR3 is 13 residues. V gave up 7 bases and J gave up 7 bases, with 17 bases separating them. Germline CDR1 and CDR2: MNHEY and SVGEGT. The CDR3 spells CASTQRRAGEQYF. The CDR3 DNA is TGTGCCAGCACCCAGCGGAGGGCAGGAGAGCAGTACTTC.

This clonotype was counted only a few times. The chain recombines TRBV28 with TRBJ2-2; 9 positions agree with TRBD2. Unmatched junction bases numbered 12, after V lost 6 bases and J lost 7 bases. Germline V gene lookup returns CDR1 MDHEN and CDR2 SYDVKM. The CDR3 is made up of 16 amino acids. The CDR3 coding sequence is TGTGCCAGCAGCAAAAGAAGCGGGAGGTATGGCGGGGAGCTGTTTTTT. Its protein product is CASSKRSGRYGGELFF. The full variable domain, with the rest looked up from reference TRBV28 and TRBJ2-2, is DVKVTQSSRYLVKRTGEKVFLECVQDMDHENMFWYRQDPGLGLRLIYFSYDVKMKEKGDIPEGYSVSREKKERFSLILESASTNQTSMYLCASSKRSGRYGGELFFGEGSRLTVL.